Following are 26 T cell receptor beta chains from one sample sequenced in a study of regulatory T cells in long-lasting Graves disease. Noted time point: persistent/refractory GD, antithyroid drugs over 5 years with positive TRAb. Extracted RNA from PBMCs served as the source of the TCR library. Relying on iRepertoire HTBI primers and Arm-PCR of CDR3 regions, the team built TCR beta libraries. MiXCR was run by TCRdb on the multiplex PCR reads, yielding one entry per CDR3 protein. The table shows 400,000 to 500,000 distinct CDR3 sequences, with roughly a fifth occurring only once. The specimen comprised peripheral blood mononuclear cells (PBMCs), sampled when the disease was refractory, from a patient treated with antithyroid drugs. The receptors derive from a female donor with Graves disease.

CDR3: CASSPRHTVGEKLFF. In DNA form, the CDR3 reads TGTGCCAGCAGCCCCCGACACACGGTCGGTGAAAAACTGTTTTTT. The chain links TRBV11-2 to TRBJ1-4, with D uncertain. This CDR3 comprises 15 residues. With 5 bases removed from V and 7 bases from J, the gap between germline ends came to 17 bases. Germline V gene data show CDR1 as SGHAT and CDR2 as FQNNGV. The full variable domain, in which reference TRBV11-2 and TRBJ1-4 provide the parts outside the CDR3, is EAGVAQSPRYKIIEKRQSVAFWCNPISGHATLYWYQQILGQGPKLLIQFQNNGVVDDSQLPKDRFSAERLKGVDSTLKIQPAKLEDSAVYLCASSPRHTVGEKLFFGSGTQLSVL.

The chain combines TRBV28 with TRBJ2-1, with D hard to call. The CDR3 has 13 amino acids. Germline CDR1 and CDR2: MDHEN and SYDVKM. Deletions cut 2 bases from V and 9 bases from J, with 11 bases between. In DNA, the CDR3 is TGTGCCAGCAGTTTAACTGAACACGGTGAGCAGTTCTTC. Its translation: CASSLTEHGEQFF.

Concerning this clonotype: Without the conserved terminal phenylalanine or tryptophan, this CDR3 likely stems from a read error. The chain carries TRBV12-3 or TRBV12-4 and TRBJ2-7; D remains ambiguous. The CDR3 totals 12 residues. Trimming removed 3 bases at V and 6 bases at J, with 9 bases between. In nucleotides, the CDR3 is TGTGCCAGCAGTTTTGCAGTCTGCGAGCAGTACCTC. Translated: CASSFAVCEQYL.

Of note for this clonotype: Germline is not matched at one junction end, which may reflect a read error. The genes are TRBV4-1 and TRBJ2-7, with D unresolved. Germline CDR1 is MGHRA and CDR2 is YSYEKL. The CDR3 loop spans 14 amino acids. As DNA, the CDR3 is TGTGCCAGCAGCCAAGAAACGAGCTCCTACGAGCAGTACTTC. It translates to CASSQETSSYEQYF.

This clonotype was counted many times. The chain couples TRBV2 to TRBJ1-2; TRBD1 might be the D (6 bases). V lost 3 bases and J 2 bases, leaving 10 bases between the germline ends. CDR3 size: 14 residues. Germline V lookup: CDR1 SNHLY, CDR2 FYNNEI. CDR3 nucleotides: TGTGCCAGCAGTGAGGGGGCTCAAAACTATGGCTACACCTTC. As protein: CASSEGAQNYGYTF.

The J gene is TRBJ2-2, the V gene TRBV7-2; 8 bases map to TRBD2. Germline-derived CDR1 and CDR2 are SGHTA and FQGNSA. The J segment lost 5 bases and the V segment lost 5 bases, leaving 16 bases of the junction unmatched. The CDR3 covers 18 residues. The CDR3 sequence is CASSPISGGGSLTGELFF. Written as DNA, the CDR3 is TGTGCCAGCAGCCCGATAAGCGGGGGCGGGAGTTTAACCGGGGAGCTGTTTTTT.

This chain joins TRBV20-1 and TRBJ2-7, with 7 nucleotides matching TRBD1. Per the germline V gene, CDR1 is DFQATT and CDR2 is SNEGSKA (reference sequence). The CDR3 runs 17 residues. The ends lost 3 bases at V and 1 base at J; junction bases unmatched: 15. The CDR3 spells CSARRRTGALGSYEQYF. As DNA, the CDR3 is TGCAGTGCTAGGCGGAGAACAGGGGCCCTTGGTTCCTACGAGCAGTACTTC.

This clonotype has more than one count but fewer than ten. The genes are TRBV29-1 and TRBJ1-2; no clear D. This CDR3 is 13 amino acids long. V lost 4 bases, J lost 8 bases, and 17 bases lay in between. The germline V gene encodes CDR1 SQVTM and CDR2 ANQGSEA. CDR3 in amino acids: CSVARAMVQGYTF. CDR3 nucleotide sequence: TGCAGCGTTGCGCGGGCTATGGTTCAAGGCTACACCTTC.

This clonotype was recorded many times. The rearrangement links TRBV12-3 or TRBV12-4 to TRBJ2-5, with D possibly matching TRBD2 (5 bases). Trimming took off 6 bases at V and 3 bases at J, with 8 bases between the two ends. CDR3 length equals 12 residues. Here the CDR3 reads CASRTGEETQYF. CDR3 DNA: TGTGCCAGCAGGACCGGGGAAGAGACCCAGTACTTC.

This clonotype appeared many times. The chain carries TRBV6-1 and TRBJ2-7, with TRBD1 as a possible D gene (6 bases). This CDR3 comprises 14 residues. Germline lookup yields CDR1 MNHNS and CDR2 SASEGT. With 5 bases removed from V and 2 bases from J, the gap between germline ends came to 13 bases. CDR3 residues: CASSPRDTAYEQYF. DNA for the CDR3: TGTGCCAGCAGTCCCCGGGACACCGCCTACGAGCAGTACTTC.

Judged by abundance, this clonotype is medium-sized. V usage is TRBV7-9 and J usage is TRBJ2-1; unclear D gene. The CDR3 spans 16 residues. V was pared by 5 bases and J by 7 bases, with 21 bases between. Per germline, CDR1 SEHNR and CDR2 FQNEAQ (reference sequence). CDR3 residues: CASSADRASTRNEQFF. In nucleotides, the CDR3 is TGTGCCAGCAGCGCGGATAGGGCGTCGACCCGAAATGAGCAGTTCTTC.

Worth noting for this clonotype: Just one base apart from a much larger clone, this may be a read error. The rearrangement uses TRBV6-2 or TRBV6-3 and TRBJ2-2; D is possibly TRBD1 (6 bases). The CDR3 extends over 15 amino acids. The V end lost 4 bases, the J end lost 1 base, and 10 bases lay between the germline ends. Germline V lookup: CDR1 MNHEY, CDR2 SVGEGT. CDR3 region: CASSSQGWNTGELFF. CDR3 nucleotide sequence: TGTGCCAGCAGTTCGCAGGGGTGGAACACCGGGGAGCTGTTTTTT.

A few counts support this clonotype. This sequence joins TRBV30 and TRBJ1-5; the match to TRBD1 covers 7 bases. The germline CDR1 and CDR2 sequences are GTSNPN and SVGIG (reference sequence). The V segment lost 2 bases and the J segment 5 bases; nucleotides outside the gene matches: 6. The CDR3 covers 14 residues. CDR3 sequence: CAWSSGRGDQPQHF. In DNA, the CDR3 is TGTGCCTGGAGTTCCGGCAGGGGGGATCAGCCCCAGCATTTT.

The rearrangement links TRBV18 to TRBJ2-3; D is possibly TRBD1 (6 bases). Trimming pared 5 bases from V and 2 bases from J, leaving 11 bases between. There are 14 residues in the CDR3. Per the germline V gene, CDR1 is KGHSH and CDR2 is LQKENI. CDR3 amino acids: CASSSRDNTDTQYF. The CDR3 coding sequence is TGTGCCAGCTCAAGCCGGGACAACACAGATACGCAGTATTTT.

A few counts support this clonotype. V is TRBV7-9 and J is TRBJ2-5; 13 bases align to TRBD2. The CDR3 loop spans 16 amino acids. The germline gives CDR1 SEHNR, CDR2 FQNEAQ (reference sequence). Trimming at V came to 4 bases and at J to 5 bases, leaving 7 bases not matched to a gene. This CDR3 reads CASSSTSGRQQETQYF. The DNA for the CDR3 is TGTGCCAGCAGCTCGACTAGCGGGAGGCAGCAGGAGACCCAGTACTTC.

The chain joins TRBV28 to TRBJ2-1; 7 nucleotides agree with TRBD2. In germline, CDR1 is MDHEN, CDR2 SYDVKM. The trim removed 3 bases at V and 0 bases at J, leaving 5 bases unmatched. This CDR3 is built from 16 residues. This chain's CDR3 is CASSLERDRSYNEQFF. The CDR3 bases are TGTGCCAGCAGTTTGGAGCGGGATCGCTCCTACAATGAGCAGTTCTTC.

This chain connects TRBV10-3 to TRBJ2-2, with TRBD2 as a possible D gene (6 bases). The ends were cut back, 10 bases at V and 0 bases at J, with 18 bases in the middle. The CDR3 length is 16 residues. Germline V lookup: CDR1 ENHRY, CDR2 SYGVKD. CDR3 in amino acids: CATNVRGGSNTGELFF. CDR3 coding DNA: TGTGCCACCAATGTCCGTGGGGGGTCGAACACCGGGGAGCTGTTTTTT.

The genes are TRBV9 and TRBJ2-2; the match to TRBD2 covers 11 bases. J lost 4 bases, V lost 0 bases, and 2 bases had no gene match. The germline gives CDR1 SGDLS, CDR2 YYNGEE. CDR3 length: 16 residues. CDR3 region: CASSVVAGGSTGELFF. The CDR3 nucleotides are TGTGCCAGCAGCGTAGTAGCGGGAGGGTCCACCGGGGAGCTGTTTTTT.

This clonotype was detected a few times. The chain recombines TRBV2 with TRBJ1-1; a possible D gene is TRBD1 (6 bases). This CDR3 spans 15 amino acids. Germline V gene lookup returns CDR1 SNHLY and CDR2 FYNNEI. V lost 7 bases, J lost 1 base, and 16 bases lay in between. The CDR3 sequence is CASTIQGWGNTEAFF. The CDR3 coding sequence is TGTGCCAGCACCATACAGGGATGGGGGAACACTGAAGCTTTCTTT.

Ten or more counts support this clonotype. In nucleotides, the CDR3 is TGTGCCAGTTCACAGGGCGGGGGTCAGCCCCAGCATTTT. Residues: CASSQGGGQPQHF. The V gene is TRBV3-1, the J gene TRBJ1-5; D perhaps matches TRBD1 (6 bases). V lost 9 bases, J lost 6 bases, and 15 bases lay in between. There are 13 residues in the CDR3. Germline CDR1 reads LGHDT; CDR2 reads YNNKEL (reference sequence). Variable domain in full (rest from reference TRBV3-1 and TRBJ1-5): DTAVSQTPKYLVTQMGNDKSIKCEQNLGHDTMYWYKQDSKKFLKIMFSYNNKELIINETVPNRFSPKSPDKAHLNLHINSLELGDSAVYFCASSQGGGQPQHFGDGTRLSIL.

The J gene is TRBJ1-5, the V gene TRBV27, with D perhaps TRBD1 (6 bases). This CDR3 comprises 16 residues. V shed 0 bases and J shed 5 bases, with 14 bases lying between them. Germline CDR1 is MNHEY and CDR2 is SMNVEV (reference sequence). In nucleotides, the CDR3 is TGTGCCAGCAGTTTATCGAGAAACAGGGAGGATCAGCCCCAGCATTTT. It is translated as CASSLSRNREDQPQHF.

Concerning this clonotype itself: A far larger clone is off by one base, so a read error is likely. The chain is built from TRBV12-3 or TRBV12-4 and TRBJ2-7; TRBD2 matches at 11 bases. The CDR3 spans 14 residues. Trimming removed 4 bases from V and 5 bases from J; junction bases left unmatched: 4. The CDR3 is CASSSGLAAHEQYF. The CDR3 nucleotides read TGTGCCAGCAGTTCGGGACTAGCGGCCCACGAGCAGTACTTC.

This chain connects TRBV7-9 to TRBJ2-2; no definite D call. Germline V lookup: CDR1 SEHNR, CDR2 FQNEAQ (reference sequence). The CDR3 is made up of 15 amino acids. The V and J ends lost 2 bases and 5 bases respectively, with 12 bases between them. CDR3 sequence: CASSLFGEGTGELFF. The CDR3, as DNA: TGTGCCAGCAGCTTATTTGGGGAAGGGACCGGGGAGCTGTTTTTT.

This clonotype was seen a handful of times. J is TRBJ1-5 and V is TRBV28, with 7 bases matching TRBD1. Trimming at V came to 4 bases and at J to 4 bases, leaving 13 bases not matched to a gene. The CDR3 length is 17 residues. From germline, CDR1 is MDHEN and CDR2 SYDVKM. The CDR3 region has the DNA TGTGCCAGCAGTTCCCCCCTCGGGGGACAGCTAAATCAGCCCCAGCATTTT. Protein product: CASSSPLGGQLNQPQHF.

The chain has TRBV20-1 and TRBJ1-1; perhaps TRBD1 as D (5 bases). The CDR3 sequence is 11 residues long. The germline CDR1 and CDR2 sequences are DFQATT and SNEGSKA (reference sequence). Between the trimmed V and J ends, which lost 6 bases and 3 bases, there was a span of 8 bases. The CDR3, as DNA: TGCAGTGCCCAGGGAGACACTGAAGCTTTCTTT. Translating it yields CSAQGDTEAFF.

V and J are TRBV7-9 and TRBJ2-2, with TRBD1 identical over 7 bases. Germline V gene lookup returns CDR1 SEHNR and CDR2 FQNEAQ (reference sequence). The CDR3 is 18 residues long. Trimming removed 2 bases from V and 5 bases from J; junction bases left unmatched: 14. The CDR3 nucleotides read TGTGCCAGCAGCTTACCTAGACAGGGAGCACCTCATACCGGGGAGCTGTTTTTT. This codes for CASSLPRQGAPHTGELFF.